This T cell receptor (beta chain) appears in the sequencing data of a study of T cells in Graves' hyperthyroidism and ophthalmopathy. This clonotype has a count of ten or more. Its antigen is not known. Germline loops: CDR1 MNHNS, CDR2 SASEGT. The CDR3 runs to 13 residues. Trimming pared 8 bases from V and 1 base from J, leaving 11 bases between. Study conclusions and caveats: In simple terms, a model built on 13 V-J features told ophthalmopathy apart from stable hyperthyroidism. Peripheral blood also featured most of the thyroid clonotypes expanded above 0.001. Before onset, ophthalmopathy was predicted by the model a median approximately 6.5 months earlier.

Amplified TCR beta CDR3 regions came from RNA transcripts. HTBI primers were the set used in a first-round RT-PCR of the TCR CDR3. TCRdb fed the multiplex PCR reads into MiXCR, producing one record per CDR3 protein. Among about 290,000 distinct CDR3 sequences listed, approximately 14% were seen once. Together with thyroid ultrasound, orbital computed tomography, serum thyroxine and TRAb, clinical symptoms were used for diagnoses. The chain joins TRBV6-1 to TRBJ1-1; unclear D gene. Sequenced sample: blood. This sequence was found in a woman aged 40 to 50 with Graves' hyperthyroidism. The CDR3 protein is CASGVRENTEAFF. The DNA for the CDR3 is TGTGCCAGCGGAGTTAGGGAGAACACTGAAGCTTTCTTT.